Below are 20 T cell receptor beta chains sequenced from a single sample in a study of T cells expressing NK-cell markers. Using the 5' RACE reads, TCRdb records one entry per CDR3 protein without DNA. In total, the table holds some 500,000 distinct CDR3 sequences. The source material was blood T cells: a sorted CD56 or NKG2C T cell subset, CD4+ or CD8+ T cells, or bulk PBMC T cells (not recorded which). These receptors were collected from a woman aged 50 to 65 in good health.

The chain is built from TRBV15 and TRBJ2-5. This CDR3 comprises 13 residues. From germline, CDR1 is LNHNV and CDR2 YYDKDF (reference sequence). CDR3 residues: CATSRAALETQYF.

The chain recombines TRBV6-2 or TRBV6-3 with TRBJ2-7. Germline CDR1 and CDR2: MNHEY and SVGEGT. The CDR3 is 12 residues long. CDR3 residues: CASSTDRYEQYF.

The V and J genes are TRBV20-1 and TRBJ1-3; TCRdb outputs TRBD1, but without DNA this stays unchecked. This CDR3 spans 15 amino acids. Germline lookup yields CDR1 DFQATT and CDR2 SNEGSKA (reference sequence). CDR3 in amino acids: CSARMDRGPGNTIYF.

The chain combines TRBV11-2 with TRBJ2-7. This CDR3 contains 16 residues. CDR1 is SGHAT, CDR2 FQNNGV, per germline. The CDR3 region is CASSRILSGSAYEQYF.

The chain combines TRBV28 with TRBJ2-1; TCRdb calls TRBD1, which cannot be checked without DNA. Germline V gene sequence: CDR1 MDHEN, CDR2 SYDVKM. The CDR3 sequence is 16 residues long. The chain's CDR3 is CASSYAPGGSYNEQFF.

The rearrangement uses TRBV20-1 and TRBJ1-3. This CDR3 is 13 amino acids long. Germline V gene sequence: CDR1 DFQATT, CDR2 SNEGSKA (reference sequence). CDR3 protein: CSASGYSGNTIYF.

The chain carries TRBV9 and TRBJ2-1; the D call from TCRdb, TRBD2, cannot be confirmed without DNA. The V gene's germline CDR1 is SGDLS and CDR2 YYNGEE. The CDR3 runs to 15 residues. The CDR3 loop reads CASSAGASDYNEQFF.

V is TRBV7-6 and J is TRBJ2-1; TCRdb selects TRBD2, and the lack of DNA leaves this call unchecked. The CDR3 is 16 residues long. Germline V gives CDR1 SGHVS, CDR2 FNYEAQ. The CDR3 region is CASSLGTGGTYNEQFF.

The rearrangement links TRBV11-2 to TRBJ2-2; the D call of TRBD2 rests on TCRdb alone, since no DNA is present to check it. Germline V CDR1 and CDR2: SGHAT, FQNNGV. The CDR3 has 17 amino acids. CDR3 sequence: CASRPGLAGPRGGELFF.

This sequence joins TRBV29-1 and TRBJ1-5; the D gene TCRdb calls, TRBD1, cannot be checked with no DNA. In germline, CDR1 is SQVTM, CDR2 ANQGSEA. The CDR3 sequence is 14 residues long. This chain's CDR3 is CSVSQGARDQPQHF.

The CDR3 sequence: CASTHGSQGNEQFF. The chain uses TRBV9 and TRBJ2-1. CDR3 length equals 14 residues. Germline CDR1 SGDLS, CDR2 YYNGEE.

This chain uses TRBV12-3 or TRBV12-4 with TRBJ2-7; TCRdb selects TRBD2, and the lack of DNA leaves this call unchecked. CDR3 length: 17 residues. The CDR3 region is CASSLLGRSVGNYEQYF.

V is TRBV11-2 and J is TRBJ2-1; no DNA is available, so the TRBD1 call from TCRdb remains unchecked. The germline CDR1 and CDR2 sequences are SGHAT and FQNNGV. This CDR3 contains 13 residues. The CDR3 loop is CASSLTARYEQFF.

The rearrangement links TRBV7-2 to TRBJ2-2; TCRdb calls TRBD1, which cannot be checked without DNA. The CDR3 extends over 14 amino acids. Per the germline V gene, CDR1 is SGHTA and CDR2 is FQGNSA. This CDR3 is CASSPHMGAGELFF.

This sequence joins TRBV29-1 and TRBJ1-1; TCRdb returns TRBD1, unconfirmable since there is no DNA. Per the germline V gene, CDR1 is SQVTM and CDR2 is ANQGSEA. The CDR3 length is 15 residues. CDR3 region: CSVGGQGAMNTEAFF.

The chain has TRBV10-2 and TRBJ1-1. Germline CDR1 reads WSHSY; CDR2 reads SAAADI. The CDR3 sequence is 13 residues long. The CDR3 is CASSQDDGTEAFF.

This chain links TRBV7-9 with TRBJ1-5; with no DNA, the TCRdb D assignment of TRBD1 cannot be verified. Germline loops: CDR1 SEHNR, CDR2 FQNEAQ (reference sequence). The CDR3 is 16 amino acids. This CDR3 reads CASSLFTGNSNQPQHF.

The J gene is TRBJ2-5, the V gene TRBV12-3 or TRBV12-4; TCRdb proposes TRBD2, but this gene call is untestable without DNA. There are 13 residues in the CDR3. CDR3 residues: CASSMGLAGTQYF.

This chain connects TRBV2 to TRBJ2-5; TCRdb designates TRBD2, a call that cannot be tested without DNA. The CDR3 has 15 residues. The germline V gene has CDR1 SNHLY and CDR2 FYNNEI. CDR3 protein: CASSDMLGLRETQYF. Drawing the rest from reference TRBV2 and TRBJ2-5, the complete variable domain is EPEVTQTPSHQVTQMGQEVILRCVPISNHLYFYWYRQILGQKVEFLVSFYNNEISEKSEIFDDQFSVERPDGSNFTLKIRSTKLEDSAMYFCASSDMLGLRETQYFGPGTRLLVL.

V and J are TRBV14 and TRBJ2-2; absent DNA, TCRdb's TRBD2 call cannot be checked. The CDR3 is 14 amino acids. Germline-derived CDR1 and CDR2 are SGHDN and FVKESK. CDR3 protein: CASSVTSDGGELFF. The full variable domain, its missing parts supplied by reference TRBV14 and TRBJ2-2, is EAGVTQFPSHSVIEKGQTVTLRCDPISGHDNLYWYRRVMGKEIKFLLHFVKESKQDESGMPNNRFLAERTGGTYSTLKVQPAELEDSGVYFCASSVTSDGGELFFGEGSRLTVL.